Presented here are 32 T cell receptor beta chains from one specimen sequenced in a study of shared clonotypes between healthy human individuals (TCRdb year 2020). The library was prepared using the immunoSEQ multiplex PCR assay. TCRdb provides this immuneACCESS table in a form limited to in-frame rearrangements. Some clones are lacking; in checked studies, under half of them reflect an unresolved V gene, and why the rest are absent is not known. Recorded for this sample are about a million clones; about three quarters of them occurred a single time. The ten largest clones take up around 1.5% of the sample. The sequenced sample consisted of memory CD4+ T cells sorted from blood. What the cell subset or site label conveys for this sample: CD45RA-negative fraction. These receptor sequences come from a man aged 18 to 29 in good health.

This clone was seen only a few times. The CDR3 here is CASSGVRGAGETQYF. The DNA of the CDR3 is TGTGCCAGCAGCGGGGTCCGAGGGGCAGGAGAGACCCAGTACTTC. The chain recombines TRBV2 with TRBJ2-5; TRBD1 or TRBD2 may be the D gene (5 bases each). V lost 6 bases, J lost 4 bases, and 18 bases lay in between. CDR3 size: 15 residues. CDR1 and CDR2 (germline): SNHLY, FYNNEI.

The genes are TRBV5-1 and TRBJ2-1, with D uncertain. Between the trimmed V and J ends, which lost 4 bases and 7 bases, there was a span of 15 bases. Germline V gene data show CDR1 as SGHRS and CDR2 as YFSETQ. The CDR3 contains 14 residues. In DNA form, the CDR3 reads TGCGCCAGCAGCGAAGTACCGATGGGTAATGAGCAGTTCTTC. Translating gives CASSEVPMGNEQFF.

This chain joins TRBV5-6 and TRBJ1-3; D gene ambiguous. CDR3 length equals 18 residues. CDR1 SGHDT and CDR2 YYEEEE come from the germline V gene. V lost 1 base and J lost 4, with 21 bases in between. The CDR3 coding sequence is TGTGCCAGCAGCTTGCTTTCACAGCCAGTGGTTGCCGGAAACACCATATATTTT. This sequence encodes CASSLLSQPVVAGNTIYF.

The V call is TRBV5-6, the J call TRBJ2-1, with TRBD2 matching over 14 bases. Germline CDR1 reads SGHDT; CDR2 reads YYEEEE. Germline trimming cut 0 bases from V and 5 bases from J; bases unmatched to any gene: 4. CDR3 length equals 17 residues. The CDR3 DNA follows: TGTGCCAGCAGCTTGGCGGGACTAGCGGGAGAGAACAATGAGCAGTTCTTC. Its protein is CASSLAGLAGENNEQFF.

The CDR3 DNA sequence: TGCGCCAGCAGAGGGGGTCTGTCGAACACTGAAGCTTTCTTT. The encoded protein is CASRGGLSNTEAFF. V and J are TRBV5-1 and TRBJ1-1; tentative D call: TRBD1 (6 bases). Germline CDR1 reads SGHRS; CDR2 reads YFSETQ. The germline V and J ends were trimmed by 5 bases and 1 base, with 12 bases remaining between them. This CDR3 is built from 14 residues.

V is TRBV21-1 and J is TRBJ2-3. TRBV21-1 is described as a pseudogene. This CDR3 comprises 16 residues. The CDR3 sequence: CASSKIYPFMTDTQYF. The CDR3 coding sequence is TGTGCCAGCAGCAAAATATACCCTTTTATGACAGATACGCAGTATTTT.

The genes are TRBV2 and TRBJ2-1; TRBD1 might be the D (5 bases). Germline CDR1 reads SNHLY; CDR2 reads FYNNEI. V was cut by 10 bases and J by 2 bases, with 15 bases left in between. The CDR3 length is 14 residues. DNA of the CDR3: TGTGCCACGCAGGGTGATGGGGCCTACAATGAGCAGTTCTTC. Protein product: CATQGDGAYNEQFF.

This clone was seen once. The J gene is TRBJ1-1, the V gene TRBV6-1; D might be TRBD1 (5 bases). The V end lost 8 bases, the J end lost 3 bases, and 13 bases lay between the germline ends. The CDR3 runs 13 residues. CDR1 is MNHNS, CDR2 SASEGT, per germline. CDR3: CASRDPGDTEAFF. The CDR3 nucleotides read TGTGCCAGCCGCGACCCGGGGGACACTGAAGCTTTCTTT.

V and J are TRBV6-5 and TRBJ1-5; D remains unclear. Germline CDR1 MNHEY, CDR2 SVGAGI. V lost 6 bases to trimming and J lost 3 bases, with 15 bases between them. This CDR3 comprises 15 residues. The CDR3 bases are TGTGCCAGCAGGCGAGGGAGACTCATCAATCAGCCCCAGCATTTT. Translating gives CASRRGRLINQPQHF.

A single count supports this clone. Relative to the germline gene, one junction end is altered; a read error may explain this. The V and J genes are TRBV7-7 and TRBJ2-2; D might be TRBD2 (6 bases). Germline-derived CDR1 and CDR2 are SSHAT and FNYEAQ (reference sequence). The CDR3 has 15 amino acids. This chain's CDR3 is CASSFQAGNTGELFF. The CDR3 DNA reads TGTGCTAGCAGCTTTCAAGCGGGGAACACCGGGGAGCTGTTTTTT.

On this clone itself: Other DNA sequences in this sample translate to the same CDR3. J is TRBJ2-3 and V is TRBV29-1; D unresolved. The CDR3 sequence is 11 residues long. The V gene lost 4 bases and the J gene lost 5 bases, with 7 bases spanning the gap. Germline V gives CDR1 SQVTM, CDR2 ANQGSEA. The CDR3 coding sequence is TGCAGCGTTGGTTCTGGAGATACGCAGTATTTT. This gives the protein CSVGSGDTQYF.

As to this clone: The identical CDR3 is also encoded by other nucleotide sequences in the sample. This chain's CDR3 is CASSITGAGANVLTF. CDR3 coding DNA: TGCGCCAGCAGCATCACAGGGGCTGGGGCCAACGTCCTGACTTTC. The chain has TRBV5-1 and TRBJ2-6; 7 bases fit TRBD1. The length of the CDR3 is 15 residues. The V and J ends lost 4 bases and 2 bases, in that order; junction bases with no gene match: 3. Germline V gene sequence: CDR1 SGHRS, CDR2 YFSETQ.

The chain has TRBV4-3 and TRBJ2-7, with TRBD2 identical over 11 bases. This CDR3 has 15 residues. Germline V gene sequence: CDR1 LGHNA, CDR2 YSLEER. Trimming took 4 bases from V and 2 from J; bases not matched to a gene: 4. The chain's CDR3 is CASSPVAGGPYEQYF. The CDR3 DNA sequence: TGCGCCAGCAGCCCCGTAGCGGGAGGGCCCTACGAGCAGTACTTC.

The rearrangement links TRBV7-8 to TRBJ1-6; D is ambiguous. Per the germline V gene, CDR1 is SGHVS and CDR2 is FQNEAQ. This CDR3 comprises 15 residues. The V and J ends lost 5 bases and 0 bases respectively, with 8 bases between them. The CDR3 reads CASSPVSSYNSPLHF. CDR3 bases: TGTGCCAGCAGCCCAGTCAGCTCCTATAATTCACCCCTCCACTTT.

The V gene is TRBV5-5, the J gene TRBJ2-1; the D is unclear. Germline lookup yields CDR1 SGHKS and CDR2 YYEKEE (reference sequence). The V and J ends lost 0 bases and 4 bases respectively, with 5 bases between them. The CDR3 is 13 residues long. The CDR3 sequence is CASSLGGYNEQFF. The DNA of the CDR3 is TGTGCCAGCAGCTTGGGTGGGTACAATGAGCAGTTCTTC.

A few counts support this clone. V usage is TRBV5-4 and J usage is TRBJ1-6; D possibly corresponds to TRBD1 (5 bases). Germline V gives CDR1 SGHNT, CDR2 YYREEE (reference sequence). Trimming shortened V by 3 bases and J by 6 bases, and 16 bases separated the two germline ends. The CDR3 covers 16 residues. CDR3 amino acids: CASSSGRDRANSPLHF. The CDR3 DNA is TGTGCCAGCAGCTCAGGACGGGACCGAGCTAATTCACCCCTCCACTTT.

On this clone itself: This same CDR3 is encoded by further DNA sequences in the sample. The chain combines TRBV7-2 with TRBJ2-7, with a possible D match to TRBD2 (5 bases). The CDR3 totals 13 residues. Germline values: CDR1 SGHTA, CDR2 FQGNSA. Trimming took off 1 base at V and 5 bases at J, with 9 bases between the two ends. The DNA for the CDR3 is TGTGCCAGCAGCTTAGGAAGAGGGAACGAGCAGTACTTC. Protein product: CASSLGRGNEQYF. Variable domain in full (rest from reference TRBV7-2 and TRBJ2-7): GAGVSQSPSNKVTEKGKDVELRCDPISGHTALYWYRQSLGQGLEFLIYFQGNSAPDKSGLPSDRFSAERTGGSVSTLTIQRTQQEDSAVYLCASSLGRGNEQYFGPGTRLTVT.

This clone was detected only a few times. This chain uses TRBV30 with TRBJ1-1, with TRBD1 as a possible D gene (6 bases). Trimming removed 7 bases at V and 4 bases at J, with 19 bases between. Germline V gene lookup returns CDR1 GTSNPN and CDR2 SVGIG (reference sequence). The length of the CDR3 is 14 residues. The CDR3 loop reads CASTNRGGITEAFF. The DNA of the CDR3 is TGTGCCTCCACAAACCGAGGGGGAATCACTGAAGCTTTCTTT.

The chain joins TRBV18 to TRBJ2-3, with D perhaps matching TRBD2 (5 bases). Trimming shortened V by 2 bases and J by 4 bases, and 10 bases separated the two germline ends. This CDR3 spans 14 amino acids. Germline V gives CDR1 KGHSH, CDR2 LQKENI. The CDR3 nucleotides are TGTGCCAGCTCACCAAGCGTGGGAGCAGATACGCAGTATTTT. It encodes CASSPSVGADTQYF.

This clone has a handful of counts. The chain couples TRBV5-1 to TRBJ2-1; the D call may be TRBD1 or TRBD2 (5 bases each). The CDR3 loop spans 14 amino acids. Trimming cost V 5 bases and J 9 bases, with 18 bases left between them. CDR1 and CDR2 (germline): SGHRS, YFSETQ. The CDR3 loop is CASRNAGTLIEQFF. The DNA of the CDR3 is TGCGCCAGCAGAAACGCCGGGACCCTCATTGAGCAGTTCTTC.

The chain carries TRBV5-1 and TRBJ1-2; no clear D gene. Germline loops: CDR1 SGHRS, CDR2 YFSETQ. V dropped 2 bases and J dropped 5 bases, with 10 bases sitting between them. The CDR3 length is 13 residues. The CDR3 spells CASSLKEYYGYTF. The CDR3 DNA sequence: TGCGCCAGCAGCTTAAAAGAATATTATGGCTACACCTTC.

The chain links TRBV23-1 to TRBJ2-1; possibly TRBD1 for D (5 bases). TRBV23-1 is identified as an open reading frame with a role that is uncertain. V gave up 4 bases and J gave up 4 bases, with 14 bases separating them. This CDR3 region has 15 residues. This CDR3 is CASSPPQRGYNEQFF. CDR3 nucleotides: TGCGCCAGCAGTCCACCACAAAGGGGATACAATGAGCAGTTCTTC.

This chain connects TRBV6-5 to TRBJ1-2; D is perhaps TRBD1 (6 bases). The ends were cut back, 6 bases at V and 8 bases at J, with 16 bases in the middle. The germline V gene has CDR1 MNHEY and CDR2 SVGAGI. The CDR3 contains 13 residues. The CDR3 nucleotides are TGTGCCAGCAGGGGGGCGGGGGCAAGAGGCTACACCTTC. It is translated as CASRGAGARGYTF.

The chain is built from TRBV29-1 and TRBJ2-5; 10 positions match TRBD1. With V trimmed by 8 bases and J by 4 bases, 7 bases remained unmatched. The CDR3 has 13 amino acids. Germline V gene sequence: CDR1 SQVTM, CDR2 ANQGSEA. This CDR3 reads CSTETGGIETQYF. The CDR3 nucleotides are TGCAGCACAGAGACAGGGGGCATAGAGACCCAGTACTTC.

This chain uses TRBV21-1 with TRBJ2-7; the D call in the table, TRBD1, was not verified against the DNA. TRBV21-1 is termed a pseudogene. The CDR3 runs to 16 residues. As DNA, the CDR3 is TGTGCCAGCAGCAGCCTGACGACAGGGCCCTCCTACGAGCAGTACTTC. This gives the protein CASSSLTTGPSYEQYF.

This chain joins TRBV9 and TRBJ2-1, with 10 nucleotides matching TRBD2. The CDR3 covers 16 residues. V lost 2 bases to trimming and J lost 2 bases; unmatched junction nucleotides: 4. Germline V gene lookup returns CDR1 SGDLS and CDR2 YYNGEE. Here the CDR3 DNA reads TGTGCCAGCAGCGTGGGGCTAGCGGGAGCCTACAATGAGCAGTTCTTC. Its protein product is CASSVGLAGAYNEQFF.

The V gene is TRBV7-2, the J gene TRBJ2-7, with 8 bases fitting TRBD1. The CDR3 runs to 15 residues. The V segment lost 4 bases and the J segment 1 base; nucleotides outside the gene matches: 6. CDR1 is SGHTA and CDR2 is FQGNSA in the germline V gene. The CDR3 here is CASSSDRGESYEQYF. In DNA form, the CDR3 reads TGTGCCAGCAGCTCCGACAGGGGCGAATCCTACGAGCAGTACTTC.

The V and J genes are TRBV11-2 and TRBJ2-3; 7 bases are shared with TRBD1. V shed 4 bases, J shed 1 base, and the junction held 5 bases outside the gene matches. CDR3 length equals 15 residues. Germline CDR1 SGHAT, CDR2 FQNNGV. CDR3 region: CASSSGTARTDTQYF. Written as DNA, the CDR3 is TGTGCCAGCAGCTCCGGGACAGCCCGCACAGATACGCAGTATTTT.

This chain joins TRBV18 and TRBJ1-1; 7 bases are shared with TRBD1. The CDR3 has 15 amino acids. V shed 0 bases, J shed 4 bases, and the junction held 5 bases outside the gene matches. Germline V gives CDR1 KGHSH, CDR2 LQKENI. The CDR3 DNA sequence: TGTGCCAGCTCACCACCTACAGGGGAGGCCACTGAAGCTTTCTTT. Its translation is CASSPPTGEATEAFF. Full variable domain (rest looked up from reference TRBV18 and TRBJ1-1): NAGVMQNPRHLVRRRGQEARLRCSPMKGHSHVYWYRQLPEEGLKFMVYLQKENIIDESGMPKERFSAEFPKEGPSILRIQQVVRGDSAAYFCASSPPTGEATEAFFGQGTRLTVV.

V is TRBV4-3 and J is TRBJ2-3; TRBD2 aligns across 8 bases. V shed 3 bases, J shed 1 base, and the junction held 6 bases outside the gene matches. The germline CDR1 and CDR2 sequences are LGHNA and YSLEER. The CDR3 has 16 residues. The CDR3 loop is CASSQGAGVGTDTQYF. The CDR3 region has the DNA TGCGCCAGCAGCCAGGGAGCGGGAGTCGGCACAGATACGCAGTATTTT.

V gene TRBV4-1 combines with J gene TRBJ2-7; D remains unclear. Trimming shortened V by 1 base and J by 6 bases, and 13 bases separated the two germline ends. This CDR3 has 14 residues. Germline loops: CDR1 MGHRA, CDR2 YSYEKL. CDR3 residues: CASSQVPLPGEQYF. CDR3 bases: TGCGCCAGCAGCCAAGTTCCCCTCCCTGGCGAGCAGTACTTC.

The chain links TRBV6-6 to TRBJ2-7, with 8 bases fitting TRBD1. This CDR3 is 15 amino acids long. The V gene's germline CDR1 is MNHNY and CDR2 SVGAGI (reference sequence). Trimming took 4 bases from V and 2 from J; bases not matched to a gene: 7. CDR3: CASSSPDRATYEQYF. As DNA, the CDR3 is TGTGCCAGCAGTTCACCGGACAGGGCAACCTACGAGCAGTACTTC.